This T cell receptor beta chain originates from a study of shared clonotypes between healthy human individuals. In the naive CD8 group, cells lacked CD45RO and were positively selected for CCR7, so terminally differentiated effector memory CD45RA+ cells were left out. CDR3 length equals 16 residues. J lost 6 bases, V lost 0 bases, and 6 bases had no gene match. Germline V CDR1 and CDR2: SGHTA, FQGTGA. The method was immunoSEQ multiplex PCR; TCRdb's version includes in-frame clones alone and lacks a portion of them. The table includes about 2.2 million clones, around 93% detected once. The genes are TRBV7-3 and TRBJ2-1, with 9 bases fitting TRBD2. This TCR was sampled from a man aged 18-30 years in good health. Some clones in this sample may be carry-over from other donors' samples. The sequencing sample was made of naive CD8+ T cells from PBMCs. The CDR3 is CASSLTGREGVNEQFF. Written as DNA, the CDR3 is TGTGCCAGCAGCTTAACGGGGCGGGAGGGTGTCAATGAGCAGTTCTTC.